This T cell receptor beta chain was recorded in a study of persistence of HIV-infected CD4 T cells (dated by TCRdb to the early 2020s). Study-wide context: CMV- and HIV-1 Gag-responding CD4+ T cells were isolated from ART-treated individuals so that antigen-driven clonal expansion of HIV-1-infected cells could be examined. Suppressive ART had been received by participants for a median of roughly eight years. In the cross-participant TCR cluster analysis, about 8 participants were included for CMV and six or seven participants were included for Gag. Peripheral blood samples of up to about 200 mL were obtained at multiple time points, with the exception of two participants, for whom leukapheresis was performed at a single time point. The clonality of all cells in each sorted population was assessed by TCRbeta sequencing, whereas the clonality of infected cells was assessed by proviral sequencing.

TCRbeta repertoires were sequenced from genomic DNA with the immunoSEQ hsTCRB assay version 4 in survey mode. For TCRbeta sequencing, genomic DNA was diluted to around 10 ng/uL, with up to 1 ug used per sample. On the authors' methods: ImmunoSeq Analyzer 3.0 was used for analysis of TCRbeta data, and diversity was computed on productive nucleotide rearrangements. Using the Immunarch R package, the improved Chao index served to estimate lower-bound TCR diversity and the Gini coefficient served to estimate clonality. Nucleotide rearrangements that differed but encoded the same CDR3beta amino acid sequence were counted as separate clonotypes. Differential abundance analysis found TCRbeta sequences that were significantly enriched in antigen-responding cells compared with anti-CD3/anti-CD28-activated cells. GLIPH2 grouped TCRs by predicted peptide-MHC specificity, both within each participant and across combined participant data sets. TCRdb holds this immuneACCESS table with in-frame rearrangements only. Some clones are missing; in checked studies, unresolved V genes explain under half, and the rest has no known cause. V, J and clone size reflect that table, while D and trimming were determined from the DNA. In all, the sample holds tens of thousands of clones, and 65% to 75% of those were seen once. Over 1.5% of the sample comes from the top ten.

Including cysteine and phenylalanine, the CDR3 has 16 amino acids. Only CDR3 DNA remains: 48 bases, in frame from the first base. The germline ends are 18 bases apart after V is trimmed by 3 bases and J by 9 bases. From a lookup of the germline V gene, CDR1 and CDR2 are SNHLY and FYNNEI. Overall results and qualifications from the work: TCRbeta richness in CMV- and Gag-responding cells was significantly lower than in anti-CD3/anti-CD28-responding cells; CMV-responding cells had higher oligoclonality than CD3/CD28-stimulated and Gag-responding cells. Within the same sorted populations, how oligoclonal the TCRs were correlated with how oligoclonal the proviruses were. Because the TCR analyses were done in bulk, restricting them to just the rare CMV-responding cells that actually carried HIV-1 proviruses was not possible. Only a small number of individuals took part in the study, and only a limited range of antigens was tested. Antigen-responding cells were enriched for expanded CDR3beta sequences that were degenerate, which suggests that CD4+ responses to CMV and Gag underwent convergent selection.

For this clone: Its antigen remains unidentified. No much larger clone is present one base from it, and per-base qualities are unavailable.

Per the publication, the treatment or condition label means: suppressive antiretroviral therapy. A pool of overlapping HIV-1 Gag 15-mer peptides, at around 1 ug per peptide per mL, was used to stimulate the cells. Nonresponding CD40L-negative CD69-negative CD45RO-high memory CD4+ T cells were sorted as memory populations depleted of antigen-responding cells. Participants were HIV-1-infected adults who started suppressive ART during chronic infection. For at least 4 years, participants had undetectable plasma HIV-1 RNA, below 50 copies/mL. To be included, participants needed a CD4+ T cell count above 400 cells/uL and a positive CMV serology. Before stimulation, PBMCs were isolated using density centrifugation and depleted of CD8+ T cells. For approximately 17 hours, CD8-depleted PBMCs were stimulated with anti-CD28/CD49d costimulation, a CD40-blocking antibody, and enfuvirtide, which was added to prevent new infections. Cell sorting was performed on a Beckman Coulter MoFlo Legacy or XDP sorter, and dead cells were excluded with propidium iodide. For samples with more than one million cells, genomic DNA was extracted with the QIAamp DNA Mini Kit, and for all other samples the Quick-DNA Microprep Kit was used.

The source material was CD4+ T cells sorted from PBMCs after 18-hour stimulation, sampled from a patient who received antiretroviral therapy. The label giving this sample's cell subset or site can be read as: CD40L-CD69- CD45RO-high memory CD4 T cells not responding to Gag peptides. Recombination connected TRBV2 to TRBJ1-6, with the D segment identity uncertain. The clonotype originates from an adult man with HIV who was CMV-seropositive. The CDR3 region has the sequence CASSDGDRRRISPLHF. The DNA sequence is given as TGTGCCAGCAGTGATGGTGACCGAAGGAGGATTTCACCCCTCCACTTT.